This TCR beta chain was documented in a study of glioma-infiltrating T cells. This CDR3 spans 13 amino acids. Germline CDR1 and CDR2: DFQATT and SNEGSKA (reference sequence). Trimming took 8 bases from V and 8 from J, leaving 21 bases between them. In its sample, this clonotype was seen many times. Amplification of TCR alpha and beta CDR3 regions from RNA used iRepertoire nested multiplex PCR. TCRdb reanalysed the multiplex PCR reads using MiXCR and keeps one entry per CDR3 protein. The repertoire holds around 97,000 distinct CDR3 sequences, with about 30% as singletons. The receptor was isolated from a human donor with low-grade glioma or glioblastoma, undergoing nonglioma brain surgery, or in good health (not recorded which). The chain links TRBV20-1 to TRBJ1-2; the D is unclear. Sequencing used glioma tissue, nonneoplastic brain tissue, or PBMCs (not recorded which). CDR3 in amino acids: CSSKNQVTTGYTF. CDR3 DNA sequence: TGCAGTTCCAAGAATCAGGTGACGACCGGCTACACCTTC.